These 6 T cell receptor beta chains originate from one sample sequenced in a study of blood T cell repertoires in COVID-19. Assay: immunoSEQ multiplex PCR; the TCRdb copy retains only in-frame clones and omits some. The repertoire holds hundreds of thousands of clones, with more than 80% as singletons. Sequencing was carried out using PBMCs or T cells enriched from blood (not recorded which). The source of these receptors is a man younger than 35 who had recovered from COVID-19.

Here the CDR3 reads CASSQAGREKVNEQFF. The CDR3 coding sequence is TGTGCCAGCAGCCAAGCGGGGAGGGAAAAGGTCAATGAGCAGTTCTTC. V and J are TRBV3-1 (or the pseudogene TRBV3-2) and TRBJ2-1, with 7 bases that match TRBD2. The V segment lost 1 base and the J segment 6 bases; nucleotides outside the gene matches: 9. The CDR3 runs 16 residues. Germline V gene sequence: CDR1 LGHDT, CDR2 YNNKEL (reference sequence).

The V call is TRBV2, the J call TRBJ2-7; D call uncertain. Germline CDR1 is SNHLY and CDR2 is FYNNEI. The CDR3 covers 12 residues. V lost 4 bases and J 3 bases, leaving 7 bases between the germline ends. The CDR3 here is CASSAGDYEQYF. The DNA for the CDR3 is TGTGCCAGCAGTGCCGGAGACTACGAGCAGTACTTC.

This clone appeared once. CDR3 DNA sequence: TGTGCCAGCAAGGGCGGCAGGGGGCCCGGGGCCAACGTCCTGACTTTC. It yields the protein CASKGGRGPGANVLTF. The gene calls are TRBV21-1 and TRBJ2-6; the table's TRBD1 call for D was not verified on the DNA. TRBV21-1 is classified as a pseudogene. The CDR3 consists of 16 residues.

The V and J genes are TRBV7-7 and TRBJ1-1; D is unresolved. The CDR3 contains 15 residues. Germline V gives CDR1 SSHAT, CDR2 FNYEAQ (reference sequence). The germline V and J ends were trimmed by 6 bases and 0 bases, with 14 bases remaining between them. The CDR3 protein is CASSRPSGVNTEAFF. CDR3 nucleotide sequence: TGTGCCAGCAGTCGGCCCAGCGGGGTGAACACTGAAGCTTTCTTT.

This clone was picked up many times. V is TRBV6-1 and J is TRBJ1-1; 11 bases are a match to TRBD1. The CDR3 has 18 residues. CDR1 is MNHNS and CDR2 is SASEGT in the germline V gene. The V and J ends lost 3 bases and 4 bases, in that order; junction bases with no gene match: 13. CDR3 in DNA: TGTGCCAGCAGTGATGGGACAGGGGGGCATCACCGGGGCACTGAAGCTTTCTTT. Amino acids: CASSDGTGGHHRGTEAFF.

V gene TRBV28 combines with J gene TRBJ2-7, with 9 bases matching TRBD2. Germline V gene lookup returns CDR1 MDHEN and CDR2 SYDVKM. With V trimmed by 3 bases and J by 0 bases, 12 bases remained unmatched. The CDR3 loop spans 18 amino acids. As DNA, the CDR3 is TGTGCCAGCAGTTTTTTCGATCCTAGCGGGACCCACTCCTACGAGCAGTACTTC. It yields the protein CASSFFDPSGTHSYEQYF.